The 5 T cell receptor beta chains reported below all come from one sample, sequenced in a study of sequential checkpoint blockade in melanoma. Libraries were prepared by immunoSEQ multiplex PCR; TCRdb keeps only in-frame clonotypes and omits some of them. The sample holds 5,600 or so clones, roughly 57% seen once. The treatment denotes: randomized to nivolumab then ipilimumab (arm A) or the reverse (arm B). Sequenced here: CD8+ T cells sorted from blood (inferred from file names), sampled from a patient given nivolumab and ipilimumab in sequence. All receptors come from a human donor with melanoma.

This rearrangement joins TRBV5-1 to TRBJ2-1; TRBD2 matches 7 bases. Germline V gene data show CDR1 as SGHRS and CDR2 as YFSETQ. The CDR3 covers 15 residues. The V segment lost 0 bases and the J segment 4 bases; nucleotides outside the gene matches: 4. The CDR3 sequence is CASSLVGGGYNEQFF. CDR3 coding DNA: TGCGCCAGCAGCTTGGTAGGCGGGGGATACAATGAGCAGTTCTTC.

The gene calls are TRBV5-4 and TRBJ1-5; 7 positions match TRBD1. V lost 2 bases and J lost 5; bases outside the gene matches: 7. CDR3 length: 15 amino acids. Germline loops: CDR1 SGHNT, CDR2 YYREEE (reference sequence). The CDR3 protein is CASSLRGQQHQPQHF. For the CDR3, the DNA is TGTGCCAGCAGCTTAAGGGGACAGCAGCATCAGCCCCAGCATTTT. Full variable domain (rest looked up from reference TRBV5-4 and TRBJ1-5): ETGVTQSPTHLIKTRGQQVTLRCSSQSGHNTVSWYQQALGQGPQFIFQYYREEENGRGNFPPRFSGLQFPNYSSELNVNALELDDSALYLCASSLRGQQHQPQHFGDGTRLSIL.

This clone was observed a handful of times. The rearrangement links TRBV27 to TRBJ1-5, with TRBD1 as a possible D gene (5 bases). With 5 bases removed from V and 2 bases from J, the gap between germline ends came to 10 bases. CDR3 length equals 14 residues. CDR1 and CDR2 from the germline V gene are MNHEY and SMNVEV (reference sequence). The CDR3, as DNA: TGTGCCAGCAGTCCAGGGTCGGGCAATCAGCCCCAGCATTTT. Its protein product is CASSPGSGNQPQHF.

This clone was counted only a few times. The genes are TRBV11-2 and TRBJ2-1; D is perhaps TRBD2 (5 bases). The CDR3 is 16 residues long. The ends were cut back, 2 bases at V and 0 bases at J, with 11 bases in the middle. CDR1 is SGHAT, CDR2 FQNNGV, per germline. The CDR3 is CASSLIGESSYNEQFF. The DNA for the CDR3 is TGTGCCAGCAGCTTAATTGGGGAGAGCTCCTACAATGAGCAGTTCTTC.

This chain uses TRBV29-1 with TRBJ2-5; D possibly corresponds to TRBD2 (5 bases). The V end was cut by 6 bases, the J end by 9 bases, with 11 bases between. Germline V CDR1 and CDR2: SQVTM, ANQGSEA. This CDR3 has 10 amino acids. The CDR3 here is CSVTLGAQYF. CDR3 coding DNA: TGCAGCGTGACGTTGGGAGCCCAGTACTTC.